This TCR beta chain was captured in a study of blood T cell repertoires in COVID-19. The overall study: There were acute and convalescent COVID-19 samples, and they came from the United States, Italy and Spain.

Assignment of participants to cohorts was predicated upon participant-reported clinical history. In its sample, this clone was seen once. Germline CDR1 is SGHNT and CDR2 is YYREEE (reference sequence). CDR3 size: 16 residues. V shed 4 bases and J 4 bases; nucleotides not matched to a gene: 9. Sequencing used immunoSEQ multiplex PCR; TCRdb keeps in-frame clones, though not all of them. The sample has about 290,000 clones, around 90% seen once. This sequence originates from a woman aged 40-49 years who had recovered from COVID-19. The sequenced sample was PBMCs or T cells enriched from blood (not recorded which). The chain couples TRBV5-4 to TRBJ2-1; 9 bases map to TRBD1. This CDR3 is CASSRLDRGSYNEQFF. CDR3 sequence (DNA): TGTGCCAGCAGCCGCCTCGACAGGGGGTCTTACAATGAGCAGTTCTTC. The full variable domain, its missing parts supplied by reference TRBV5-4 and TRBJ2-1, is ETGVTQSPTHLIKTRGQQVTLRCSSQSGHNTVSWYQQALGQGPQFIFQYYREEENGRGNFPPRFSGLQFPNYSSELNVNALELDDSALYLCASSRLDRGSYNEQFFGPGTRLTVL.